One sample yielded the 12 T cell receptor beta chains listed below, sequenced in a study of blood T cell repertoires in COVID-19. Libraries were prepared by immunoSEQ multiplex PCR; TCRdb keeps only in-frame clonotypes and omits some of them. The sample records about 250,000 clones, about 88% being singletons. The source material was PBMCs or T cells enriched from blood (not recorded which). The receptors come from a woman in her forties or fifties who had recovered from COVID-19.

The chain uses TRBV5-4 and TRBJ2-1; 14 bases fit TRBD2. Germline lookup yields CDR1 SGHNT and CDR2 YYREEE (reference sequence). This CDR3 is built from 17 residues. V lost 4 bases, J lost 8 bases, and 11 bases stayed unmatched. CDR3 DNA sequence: TGTGCCAGCAGCCCCCCGTTCGGGACTAGCGGGAGTCATGAGCAGTTCTTC. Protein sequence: CASSPPFGTSGSHEQFF.

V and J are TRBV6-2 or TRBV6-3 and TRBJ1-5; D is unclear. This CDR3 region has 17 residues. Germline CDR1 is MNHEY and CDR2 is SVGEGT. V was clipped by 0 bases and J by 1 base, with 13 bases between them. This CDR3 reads CASSYSMWRSSNQPQHF. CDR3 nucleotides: TGTGCCAGCAGTTACTCGATGTGGAGATCGAGCAATCAGCCCCAGCATTTT.

The CDR3 nucleotides are TGTGCCAGCAGCTTAAATCCCCAGGGTTTTTCCTATAATTCACCCCTCCACTTT. Amino acids: CASSLNPQGFSYNSPLHF. This chain connects TRBV11-2 to TRBJ1-6; a possible D gene is TRBD1 (5 bases). The CDR3 is 18 residues long. The ends were cut back, 2 bases at V and 1 base at J, with 15 bases in the middle. Germline V gene sequence: CDR1 SGHAT, CDR2 FQNNGV.

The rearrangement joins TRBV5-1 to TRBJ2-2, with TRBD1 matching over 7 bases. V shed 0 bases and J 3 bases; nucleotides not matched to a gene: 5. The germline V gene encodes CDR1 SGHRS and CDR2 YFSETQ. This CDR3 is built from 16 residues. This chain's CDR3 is CASSLEQGTDTGELFF. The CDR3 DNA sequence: TGCGCCAGCAGCTTGGAACAGGGGACGGACACCGGGGAGCTGTTTTTT.

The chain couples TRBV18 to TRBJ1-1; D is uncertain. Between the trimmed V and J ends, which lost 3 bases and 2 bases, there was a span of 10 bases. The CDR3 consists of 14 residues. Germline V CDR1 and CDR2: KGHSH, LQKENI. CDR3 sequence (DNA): TGTGCCAGCTCACCGAACCCTACCAACACTGAAGCTTTCTTT. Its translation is CASSPNPTNTEAFF. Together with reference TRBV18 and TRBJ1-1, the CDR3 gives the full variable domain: NAGVMQNPRHLVRRRGQEARLRCSPMKGHSHVYWYRQLPEEGLKFMVYLQKENIIDESGMPKERFSAEFPKEGPSILRIQQVVRGDSAAYFCASSPNPTNTEAFFGQGTRLTVV.

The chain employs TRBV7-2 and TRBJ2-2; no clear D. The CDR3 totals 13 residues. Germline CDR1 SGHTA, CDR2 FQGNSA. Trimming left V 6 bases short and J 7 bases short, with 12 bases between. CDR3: CASRPEVVGELFF. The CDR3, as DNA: TGTGCCAGCAGACCCGAGGTGGTCGGGGAGCTGTTTTTT. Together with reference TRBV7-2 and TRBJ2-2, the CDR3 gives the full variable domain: GAGVSQSPSNKVTEKGKDVELRCDPISGHTALYWYRQSLGQGLEFLIYFQGNSAPDKSGLPSDRFSAERTGGSVSTLTIQRTQQEDSAVYLCASRPEVVGELFFGEGSRLTVL.

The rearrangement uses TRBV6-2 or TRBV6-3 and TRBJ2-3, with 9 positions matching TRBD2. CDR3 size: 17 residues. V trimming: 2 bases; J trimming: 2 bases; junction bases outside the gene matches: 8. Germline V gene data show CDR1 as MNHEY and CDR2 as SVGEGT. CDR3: CASSYKGTSLPTDTQYF. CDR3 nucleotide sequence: TGTGCCAGCAGTTACAAGGGGACTAGCCTTCCCACAGATACGCAGTATTTT.

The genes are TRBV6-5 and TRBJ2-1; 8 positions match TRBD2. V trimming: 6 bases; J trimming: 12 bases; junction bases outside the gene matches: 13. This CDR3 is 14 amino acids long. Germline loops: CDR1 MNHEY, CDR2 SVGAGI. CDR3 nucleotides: TGTGCCAGCAGCTCCCTAGCGGGTTTTCTCGGGCAGTTCTTC. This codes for CASSSLAGFLGQFF.

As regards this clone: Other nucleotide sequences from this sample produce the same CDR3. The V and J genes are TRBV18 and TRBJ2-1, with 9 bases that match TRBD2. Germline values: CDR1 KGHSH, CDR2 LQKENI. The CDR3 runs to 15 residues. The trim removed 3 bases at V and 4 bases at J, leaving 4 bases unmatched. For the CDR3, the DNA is TGTGCCAGCTCACCGTTAGCGGGAGAGTACAATGAGCAGTTCTTC. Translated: CASSPLAGEYNEQFF. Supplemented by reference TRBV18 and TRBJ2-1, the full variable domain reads NAGVMQNPRHLVRRRGQEARLRCSPMKGHSHVYWYRQLPEEGLKFMVYLQKENIIDESGMPKERFSAEFPKEGPSILRIQQVVRGDSAAYFCASSPLAGEYNEQFFGPGTRLTVL.

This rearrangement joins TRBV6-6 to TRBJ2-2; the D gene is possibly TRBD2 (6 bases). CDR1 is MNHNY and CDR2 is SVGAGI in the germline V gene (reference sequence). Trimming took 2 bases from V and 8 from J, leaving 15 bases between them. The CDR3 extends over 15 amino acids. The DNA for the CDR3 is TGTGCCAGCAGTTACGGCGGCACCGGGGGTGGGGAGCTGTTTTTT. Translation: CASSYGGTGGGELFF.

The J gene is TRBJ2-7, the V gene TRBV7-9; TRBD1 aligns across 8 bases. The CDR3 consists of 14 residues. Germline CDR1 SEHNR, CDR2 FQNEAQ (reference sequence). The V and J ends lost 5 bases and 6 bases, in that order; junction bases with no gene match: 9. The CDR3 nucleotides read TGTGCCAGCAGCCCTTCCGGGACAGGCTCCGAGCAGTACTTC. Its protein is CASSPSGTGSEQYF.

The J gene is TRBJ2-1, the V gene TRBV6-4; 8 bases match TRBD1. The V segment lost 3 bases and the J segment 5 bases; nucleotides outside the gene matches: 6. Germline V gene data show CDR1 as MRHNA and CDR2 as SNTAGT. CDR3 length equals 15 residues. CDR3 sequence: CASSERQGRHNEQFF. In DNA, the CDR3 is TGTGCCAGCAGTGAAAGACAGGGGCGACACAATGAGCAGTTCTTC.